This passage covers 21 T cell receptor beta chains from one sample sequenced in a study of cytomegalovirus exposure and HLA in healthy donors. TCRdb's table, derived via immunoSEQ multiplex PCR, lists solely in-frame clones and lacks some. The sample holds about 150,000 clones; about 91% are singletons and the top ten take 9% to 9.5%. Material: PBMCs. These receptors all come from a woman between 18 and 29 years old in good health and CMV-seropositive.

The chain has TRBV5-1 and TRBJ2-7; D is perhaps TRBD1 (6 bases). The CDR3 runs 13 residues. Germline CDR1 SGHRS, CDR2 YFSETQ. The V gene lost 0 bases and the J gene lost 11 bases, with 15 bases spanning the gap. The CDR3 spells CASSLDGRAGEYF. The CDR3 DNA is TGCGCCAGCAGCTTGGATGGCCGAGCAGGGGAGTACTTC. Combining the CDR3 with reference TRBV5-1 and TRBJ2-7 gives the whole variable domain KAGVTQTPRYLIKTRGQQVTLSCSPISGHRSVSWYQQTPGQGLQFLFEYFSETQRNKGNFPGRFSGRQFSNSRSEMNVSTLELGDSALYLCASSLDGRAGEYFGPGTRLTVT.

The V call is TRBV9, the J call TRBJ1-6; TRBD1 agrees at 7 bases. CDR3 length: 15 residues. Germline CDR1 is SGDLS and CDR2 is YYNGEE. V shed 3 bases and J 17 bases; nucleotides not matched to a gene: 17. The CDR3 nucleotides are TGTGCCAGCAGCGCCACGGCTGAGACAGGGAATTTAATCCACTTT. Its protein product is CASSATAETGNLIHF.

The rearrangement uses TRBV11-3 and TRBJ2-1; TRBD1 matches 9 bases. The junction had 0 bases not matched to a gene; V was cut back by 1 base and J by 5 bases. The CDR3 consists of 14 residues. Per the germline V gene, CDR1 is SGHNT and CDR2 is YENEEA. CDR3: CASSLGDRDNEQFF. The CDR3 DNA follows: TGTGCCAGCAGCTTAGGGGACAGGGACAATGAGCAGTTCTTC.

The rearrangement joins TRBV6-1 to TRBJ1-2; D is uncertain. This CDR3 is built from 15 residues. Germline loops: CDR1 MNHNS, CDR2 SASEGT. V shed 2 bases and J shed 4 bases, with 14 bases lying between them. The CDR3 loop reads CASSEPGRRSYGYTF. For the CDR3, the DNA is TGTGCCAGCAGTGAACCCGGGAGGAGGTCCTATGGCTACACCTTC.

The chain couples TRBV19 to TRBJ2-2; D remains unclear. This CDR3 region has 16 residues. The germline V gene encodes CDR1 LNHDA and CDR2 SQIVND (reference sequence). The germline V and J ends were trimmed by 3 bases and 2 bases, with 13 bases remaining between them. CDR3 in amino acids: CASSITWAANTGELFF. CDR3 nucleotide sequence: TGTGCCAGTAGTATCACCTGGGCAGCTAACACCGGGGAGCTGTTTTTT.

The chain carries TRBV27 and TRBJ1-5; the D gene is possibly TRBD1 (5 bases). V was shortened by 6 bases and J by 6 bases, with 12 bases between the two germline ends. CDR1 is MNHEY, CDR2 SMNVEV, per germline (reference sequence). This CDR3 region has 13 residues. CDR3 nucleotides: TGTGCCAGCAGCTACGGGGGGGGTCAGCCCCAGCATTTT. This encodes CASSYGGGQPQHF.

The chain employs TRBV5-5 and TRBJ1-5; 7 bases fit TRBD1. V lost 4 bases, J lost 4 bases, and 8 bases stayed unmatched. CDR1 and CDR2 (germline): SGHKS, YYEKEE (reference sequence). CDR3 length: 15 amino acids. The CDR3 nucleotides are TGTGCCAGCAGCGCCGGGACAGAATGGAATCAGCCCCAGCATTTT. This codes for CASSAGTEWNQPQHF.

J is TRBJ1-4 and V is TRBV6-6; maybe TRBD1 (5 bases). Trimming pared 0 bases from V and 2 bases from J, leaving 7 bases between. This CDR3 region has 15 residues. From germline, CDR1 is MNHNY and CDR2 SVGAGI (reference sequence). DNA of the CDR3: TGTGCCAGCAGTTACTCGCAGGGCACTAATGAAAAACTGTTTTTT. Translation: CASSYSQGTNEKLFF.

The chain combines TRBV9 with TRBJ2-7, with a weak D call TRBD1 (6 bases). The germline gives CDR1 SGDLS, CDR2 YYNGEE. Between the trimmed V and J ends, which lost 0 bases and 3 bases, there was a span of 10 bases. This CDR3 contains 14 residues. CDR3 sequence reads: CASSVGVQGYEQYF. CDR3 DNA: TGTGCCAGCAGCGTAGGTGTACAGGGCTACGAGCAGTACTTC.

This chain joins TRBV6-5 and TRBJ2-1; D remains ambiguous. The CDR3 length is 15 residues. The V gene lost 0 bases and the J gene lost 4 bases, with 10 bases spanning the gap. CDR1 and CDR2 from the germline V gene are MNHEY and SVGAGI. CDR3 amino acids: CASSYSRGAYNEQFF. The CDR3 DNA follows: TGTGCCAGCAGTTACTCCCGAGGTGCTTACAATGAGCAGTTCTTC.

The rearrangement uses TRBV7-2 and TRBJ2-7; D is perhaps TRBD1 (6 bases). Trimming cost V 3 bases and J 2 bases, with 14 bases left between them. The CDR3 loop spans 15 amino acids. Per germline, CDR1 SGHTA and CDR2 FQGNSA. The DNA of the CDR3 is TGTGCCAGCAGCTTCTCGAACACAGGGCCCTACGAGCAGTACTTC. Amino acid sequence: CASSFSNTGPYEQYF.

The sample holds one count of this clone. V gene TRBV6-1 combines with J gene TRBJ2-1, with 10 nucleotides matching TRBD2. V shed 1 base, J shed 15 bases, and the junction held 9 bases outside the gene matches. CDR3 length: 14 amino acids. Germline lookup yields CDR1 MNHNS and CDR2 SASEGT. The CDR3 nucleotides are TGTGCCAGCAGTGAAGAATTAGCGGGGGGCCTCAGGTTCTTC. It translates to CASSEELAGGLRFF.

This sequence joins TRBV28 and TRBJ2-3, with a possible D match to TRBD1 (5 bases). Germline assignment: CDR1 MDHEN and CDR2 SYDVKM. The germline V and J ends were trimmed by 4 bases and 0 bases, with 11 bases remaining between them. This CDR3 is 15 amino acids long. DNA for the CDR3: TGTGCCAGCAGTTCGACAGCTTTAAGCACAGATACGCAGTATTTT. Translated, it gives CASSSTALSTDTQYF.

V usage is TRBV7-6 and J usage is TRBJ2-2; 7 bases line up with TRBD1. The CDR3 has 16 amino acids. Germline V gives CDR1 SGHVS, CDR2 FNYEAQ. V lost 3 bases, J lost 6 bases, and 10 bases stayed unmatched. CDR3 sequence reads: CASSFRQGGISGELFF. CDR3 bases: TGTGCCAGCAGCTTCCGACAGGGTGGAATTTCCGGGGAGCTGTTTTTT.

J is TRBJ2-1 and V is TRBV7-2, with a weak D call TRBD2 (5 bases). The CDR3 is 17 residues long. Trimming cost V 7 bases and J 1 base, with 20 bases left between them. Germline V gives CDR1 SGHTA, CDR2 FQGNSA. The CDR3 here is CASTLSRGADSYNEQFF. In DNA, the CDR3 is TGTGCCAGCACCCTTTCTCGGGGAGCCGATTCCTACAATGAGCAGTTCTTC. Full variable domain (outside the CDR3, taken from reference TRBV7-2 and TRBJ2-1): GAGVSQSPSNKVTEKGKDVELRCDPISGHTALYWYRQSLGQGLEFLIYFQGNSAPDKSGLPSDRFSAERTGGSVSTLTIQRTQQEDSAVYLCASTLSRGADSYNEQFFGPGTRLTVL.

A word on this clone: An end of the junction does not agree with germline; a read error may underlie this. The chain recombines TRBV7-8 with TRBJ2-7, with TRBD2 identical over 15 bases. The CDR3 totals 16 residues. Germline V lookup: CDR1 SGHVS, CDR2 FQNEAQ. In DNA form, the CDR3 reads TGTGCCAGCACCTTAGGGACTAGCGGGGGGCCCTACGAGCAGTACTTC. Amino acid sequence: CASTLGTSGGPYEQYF.

The chain joins TRBV6-5 to TRBJ2-3; D is unresolved. V lost 3 bases, J lost 4 bases, and 8 bases lay in between. The CDR3 sequence is 13 residues long. Germline CDR1 reads MNHEY; CDR2 reads SVGAGI. CDR3 region: CASSYELADTQYF. The CDR3 nucleotides are TGTGCCAGCAGTTATGAGTTGGCAGATACGCAGTATTTT.

This clone occurred once. CDR3 bases: TGTGCCAGCAGCCATACAGGGGGCTTGATCTATGGCTACACCTTC. Translated, it gives CASSHTGGLIYGYTF. The chain employs TRBV5-4 and TRBJ1-2; TRBD1 aligns across 9 bases. This CDR3 region has 15 residues. The germline gives CDR1 SGHNT, CDR2 YYREEE (reference sequence). Germline trimming cut 4 bases from V and 4 bases from J; bases unmatched to any gene: 8.

The chain recombines TRBV6-1 with TRBJ2-7; possible D gene TRBD2, 5 bases. The CDR3 runs to 16 residues. Germline lookup yields CDR1 MNHNS and CDR2 SASEGT. V was clipped by 3 bases and J by 0 bases, with 15 bases between them. The CDR3 reads CASSDPGGRISYEQYF. CDR3 in DNA: TGTGCCAGCAGTGATCCCGGAGGACGGATCTCCTACGAGCAGTACTTC.

The chain couples TRBV28 to TRBJ1-5, with TRBD1 matching 12 bases. This CDR3 contains 16 residues. J lost 7 bases, V lost 8 bases, and 12 bases had no gene match. Germline-derived CDR1 and CDR2 are MDHEN and SYDVKM. In nucleotides, the CDR3 is TGTGCCAGCTCTAAATGGGGACAGGGGGCATTGCAGCCCCAGCATTTT. It codes for CASSKWGQGALQPQHF.

J is TRBJ1-2 and V is TRBV7-9; no clear D. The CDR3 is made up of 16 amino acids. The germline V gene encodes CDR1 SEHNR and CDR2 FQNEAQ (reference sequence). Trimming left V 2 bases short and J 1 base short, with 14 bases between. CDR3 DNA: TGTGCCAGCAGCTTACAGGCAGAGCCTCTTAACTATGGCTACACCTTC. It yields the protein CASSLQAEPLNYGYTF.